The clone carrying this T cell receptor (beta chain) appeared once. Its antigen is still unknown. The germline V and J ends were trimmed by 6 bases and 3 bases, with 22 bases remaining between them. Germline CDR1 and CDR2: MNHEY and SVGEGT. The CDR3 totals 17 residues. This sample is part of a study of vaccination and CD4 T cells after COVID-19. On the study more broadly: Blood was drawn a median around 70 days post second dose, range 14 to 241.

The treatment was: roughly 10-day PBMC culture with coronavirus spike peptide pools or control peptides (ViraFEST assay). Positive PCR tests were logged from March through December 2020, ahead of US Alpha, Beta and Delta variants. Negative selection enriched CD4+ T cells from cultures at about ten days. Study observations and caveats: Although the median of SARS-CoV-2-reactive clonotypes rose from approximately 21 to 40, the change was not significant.

Sequencing of the DNA from cultured CD4+ T cells was carried out with the Oncomine TCR Beta short-read assay. Using its own MiXCR run on the PCR reads, TCRdb lists one record per CDR3 protein. The sample holds 4,600 or so distinct CDR3 sequences, more than 30% seen once. This chain joins TRBV6-2 or TRBV6-3 and TRBJ2-3; D may match TRBD1 or TRBD2 (5 bases each). This receptor was taken from a human donor who had recovered from COVID-19. Sequenced: CD4+ T cells from blood, cultured in vitro. The CDR3 DNA sequence: TGTGCCAGCAGCCGGAGACTGGGGACCGGAGAGACAGATACGCAGTATTTT. It specifies CASSRRLGTGETDTQYF.